The present entry profiles one T cell receptor (beta chain) with its context. Its cognate antigen is unknown. This specimen belongs to a study of T cell responses to AZD1222 COVID-19 vaccine. Study-wide context: Some second doses came at about 4 weeks and others at about 12 weeks; these were pooled.

The data were produced by immunoSEQ multiplex PCR, yet TCRdb's version contains in-frame clones alone and is incomplete. The sample holds about 120,000 clones, just over 85% seen once. General study findings and limits: Only five to seven individuals given AZD1222 were seropositive at baseline. Dominant at 160-218 and 743-854, vaccine-associated CD4 TCRs also spanned spike.

Germline lookup yields CDR1 MGHRA and CDR2 YSYEKL. The ends were cut back, 0 bases at V and 4 bases at J, with 13 bases in the middle. The CDR3 totals 15 residues. This TCR came from an adult in good health. Material: peripheral blood, obtained on day 0 of AZD1222 vaccination. This chain connects TRBV4-1 to TRBJ2-7, with D perhaps TRBD1 (5 bases). This CDR3 is CASSQDETEEYEQYF. CDR3 bases: TGCGCCAGCAGCCAAGATGAGACAGAGGAGTACGAGCAGTACTTC.